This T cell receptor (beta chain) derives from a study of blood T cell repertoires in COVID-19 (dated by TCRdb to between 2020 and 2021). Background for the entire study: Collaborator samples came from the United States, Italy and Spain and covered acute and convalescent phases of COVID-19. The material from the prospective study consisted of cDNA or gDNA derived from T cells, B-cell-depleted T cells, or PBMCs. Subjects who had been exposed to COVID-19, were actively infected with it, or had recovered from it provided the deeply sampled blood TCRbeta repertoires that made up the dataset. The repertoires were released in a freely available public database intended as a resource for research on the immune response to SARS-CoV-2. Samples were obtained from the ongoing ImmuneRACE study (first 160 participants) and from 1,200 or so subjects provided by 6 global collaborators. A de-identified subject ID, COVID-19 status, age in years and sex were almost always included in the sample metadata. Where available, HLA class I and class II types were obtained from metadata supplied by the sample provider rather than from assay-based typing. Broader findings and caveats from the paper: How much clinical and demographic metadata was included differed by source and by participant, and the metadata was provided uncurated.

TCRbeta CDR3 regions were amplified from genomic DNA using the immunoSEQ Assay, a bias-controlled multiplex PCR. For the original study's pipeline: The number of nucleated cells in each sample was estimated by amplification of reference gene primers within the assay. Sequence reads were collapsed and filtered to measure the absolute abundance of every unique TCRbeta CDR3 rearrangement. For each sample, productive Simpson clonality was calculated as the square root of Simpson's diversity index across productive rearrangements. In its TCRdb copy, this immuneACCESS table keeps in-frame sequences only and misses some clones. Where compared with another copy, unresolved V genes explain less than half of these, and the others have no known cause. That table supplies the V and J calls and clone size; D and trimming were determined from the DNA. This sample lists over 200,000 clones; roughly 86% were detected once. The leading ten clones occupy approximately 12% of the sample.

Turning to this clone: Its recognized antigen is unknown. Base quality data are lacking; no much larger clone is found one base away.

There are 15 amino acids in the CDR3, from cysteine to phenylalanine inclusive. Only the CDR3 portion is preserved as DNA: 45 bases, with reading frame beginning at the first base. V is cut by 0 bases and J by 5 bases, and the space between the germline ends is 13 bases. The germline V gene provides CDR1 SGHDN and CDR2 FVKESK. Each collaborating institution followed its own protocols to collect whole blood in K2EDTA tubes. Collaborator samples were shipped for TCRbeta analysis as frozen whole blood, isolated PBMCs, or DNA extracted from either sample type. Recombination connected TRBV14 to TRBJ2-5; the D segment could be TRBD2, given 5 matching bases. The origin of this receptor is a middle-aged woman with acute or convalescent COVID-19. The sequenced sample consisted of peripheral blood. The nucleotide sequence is TGTGCCAGCAGCCAAGAGCGGACTCTGGGGGAGACCCAGTACTTC. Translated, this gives CASSQERTLGETQYF.